This T cell receptor (beta chain) was profiled in a study of shared clonotypes between healthy human individuals. Study-level points and caveats: Clonotypes shared by all four sorted-subset donors had higher generation probabilities than non-shared clonotypes. A handful of donors shared 5% to 5.5% of their naive CD4 clonotypes.

With regard to this clone: Its antigen is unidentified.

CD4+ cells underwent separation, giving CD45RA+ naive and CD45RA-negative memory subsets. Over several immunoSEQ plates, each subset's genomic DNA was distributed in even portions. Data came from immunoSEQ multiplex PCR; TCRdb stores just in-frame clones and leaves some out. The table records roughly 2.5 million clones, more than 80% of them present only once. V was pared by 2 bases and J by 6 bases, with 2 bases of the junction left unmatched. The CDR3 has 12 amino acids. Germline V gene data show CDR1 as GTSNPN and CDR2 as SVGIG (reference sequence). Sequencing was carried out using naive CD4+ T cells sorted from blood. Subset noted: CD45RA+ positively selected. The origin of this receptor is a man younger than 35 in good health. This chain connects TRBV30 to TRBJ1-1, with TRBD1 matching 8 bases. As DNA, the CDR3 is TGTGCCTGGAGTCGCAGGGGGCCTGAAGCTTTCTTT. Its protein is CAWSRRGPEAFF.